The source of this TCR beta chain is a study of shared clonotypes between healthy human individuals. TCRdb keeps only in-frame clones here, not all; method: immunoSEQ multiplex PCR. The repertoire consists of over a million clones, with roughly 96% occurring once and the leading ten covering 1% to 1.5%. Germline CDR1 reads SEHNR; CDR2 reads FQNEAQ (reference sequence). CDR3 length: 15 residues. The V gene lost 5 bases and the J gene lost 10 bases, with 20 bases spanning the gap. Sequencing was done on a sample of naive CD4+ T cells sorted from blood. Specified subset: CD45RA+ positively selected. The chain carries TRBV7-9 and TRBJ1-4; no firm D call. The origin of this receptor is a man aged 30 to 39 in good health. CDR3 protein: CASSHETVSIRKLFF. CDR3 in DNA: TGTGCCAGCAGCCACGAGACGGTCTCGATTAGAAAACTGTTTTTT.